The 20 T cell receptor beta chains below come from one sample, sequenced in a study of OX40 agonist ivuxolimab in advanced cancers. The data were produced by immunoSEQ multiplex PCR, yet TCRdb's version contains in-frame clones alone and is incomplete. This table holds about 28,000 clones, over 90% found once. Specimen: CD4+ or CD8+ T cells sorted from blood, collected in a trial of the OX40 agonist ivuxolimab. The receptors were gathered from an adult with an advanced solid tumor such as melanoma, head and neck, liver or kidney cancer.

This rearrangement joins TRBV19 to TRBJ1-5; D is possibly TRBD1 (6 bases). Trimming removed 7 bases from V and 1 base from J, with 14 bases in between. The CDR3 sequence is 15 residues long. Germline lookup yields CDR1 LNHDA and CDR2 SQIVND (reference sequence). The CDR3 region has the DNA TGTGCCAGTACCCCAGGGGCAGGGAGCAATCAGCCCCAGCATTTT. Its translation: CASTPGAGSNQPQHF. The entire variable domain, with the rest obtained from reference TRBV19 and TRBJ1-5, is as follows: DGGITQSPKYLFRKEGQNVTLSCEQNLNHDAMYWYRQDPGQGLRLIYYSQIVNDFQKGDIAEGYSVSREKKESFPLTVTSAQKNPTAFYLCASTPGAGSNQPQHFGDGTRLSIL.

The rearrangement links TRBV30 to TRBJ2-3, with 8 bases aligning to TRBD1. The CDR3 runs to 16 residues. Trimming at V came to 2 bases and at J to 1 base, leaving 8 bases not matched to a gene. The germline V gene has CDR1 GTSNPN and CDR2 SVGIG (reference sequence). The CDR3 coding sequence is TGTGCCTGGAGTCACAGGGCAGGGGGCGGCACAGATACGCAGTATTTT. Residues: CAWSHRAGGGTDTQYF.

A single count supports this clone. The chain employs TRBV28 and TRBJ2-1; D gene unclear. Trimming took off 9 bases at V and 7 bases at J, with 10 bases between the two ends. Germline lookup yields CDR1 MDHEN and CDR2 SYDVKM. The CDR3 runs 11 residues. CDR3 DNA: TGTGCCAGTGCTCAGGTAAATGAGCAGTTCTTC. Its translation is CASAQVNEQFF.

This clone was seen just once. The chain carries TRBV11-2 and TRBJ2-7, with TRBD1 matching over 8 bases. CDR1 SGHAT and CDR2 FQNNGV come from the germline V gene. V lost 4 bases, J lost 6 bases, and 8 bases stayed unmatched. This CDR3 spans 14 amino acids. CDR3 loop: CASSSTGARGEQYF. The CDR3 bases are TGTGCCAGCAGCTCGACAGGGGCACGGGGCGAGCAGTACTTC.

This chain joins TRBV13 and TRBJ2-7; TRBD2 agrees at 9 bases. The CDR3 runs to 16 residues. In germline, CDR1 is PRHDT, CDR2 FYEKMQ (reference sequence). Trimming took 5 bases from V and 2 from J; bases not matched to a gene: 10. The CDR3: CASSDSTSGYPYEQYF. DNA of the CDR3: TGTGCCAGCAGCGACTCGACTAGCGGCTATCCCTACGAGCAGTACTTC.

The chain couples TRBV21-1 to TRBJ2-3. TRBV21-1 is an annotated pseudogene. CDR3 length: 23 residues. This chain's CDR3 is CASSKLPRFPEFVPGTSTDTQYF. Written as DNA, the CDR3 is TGTGCCAGCAGCAAATTACCCAGATTCCCCGAATTCGTCCCCGGTACTAGCACAGATACGCAGTATTTT.

Here the CDR3 reads CASSFMGQDSYGYTF. CDR3 DNA: TGCGCCAGCAGTTTTATGGGACAGGACTCCTATGGCTACACCTTC. The rearrangement joins TRBV5-1 to TRBJ1-2, with 8 positions matching TRBD1. Germline loops: CDR1 SGHRS, CDR2 YFSETQ. The CDR3 extends over 15 amino acids. Trimming cost V 5 bases and J 4 bases; bases outside gene matches: 10.

The CDR3 DNA sequence: TGTGCCTGGAGTGTAATGCAGGTGGACGAGCAGTACTTC. Encoded protein: CAWSVMQVDEQYF. The J gene is TRBJ2-7, the V gene TRBV30; D not certain. The V and J ends lost 0 bases and 5 bases respectively, with 11 bases between them. The length of the CDR3 is 13 residues. CDR1 is GTSNPN, CDR2 SVGIG, per germline (reference sequence).

This chain connects TRBV2 to TRBJ1-1; D unclear. The CDR3 contains 13 residues. V dropped 6 bases and J dropped 0 bases, with 8 bases sitting between them. The germline CDR1 and CDR2 sequences are SNHLY and FYNNEI. CDR3 amino acids: CASRAFMNTEAFF. In DNA form, the CDR3 reads TGTGCCAGCAGGGCATTCATGAACACTGAAGCTTTCTTT.

The CDR3 loop reads CASSQEDRGSQPQHF. The CDR3 DNA sequence: TGCGCCAGCAGCCAAGAGGACAGGGGGAGTCAGCCCCAGCATTTT. The chain uses TRBV4-1 and TRBJ1-5; 10 nucleotides match TRBD1. The CDR3 runs 15 residues. J gave up 6 bases and V 0 bases, and 2 bases lay outside the gene matches. Germline values: CDR1 MGHRA, CDR2 YSYEKL.

A word on this clone: At the DNA level, this CDR3 is encoded by other sequences in the same sample as well. The chain uses TRBV27 and TRBJ2-3; D call uncertain. CDR1 and CDR2 (germline): MNHEY, SMNVEV (reference sequence). The V and J ends lost 3 bases and 4 bases respectively, with 2 bases between them. The CDR3 length is 11 residues. The CDR3 here is CASSFADTQYF. CDR3 sequence (DNA): TGTGCCAGCAGTTTCGCAGATACGCAGTATTTT.

J is TRBJ1-1 and V is TRBV28; TRBD1 might be the D (5 bases). The V and J ends lost 6 bases and 8 bases respectively, with 13 bases between them. Germline V gene sequence: CDR1 MDHEN, CDR2 SYDVKM. The CDR3 covers 12 residues. The CDR3 loop reads CASSSTGVEAFF. In DNA, the CDR3 is TGTGCCAGCAGCTCAACGGGGGTCGAAGCTTTCTTT.

Of note for this clone: The sample has other DNA sequences that encode this CDR3 too. This sequence joins TRBV2 and TRBJ1-1, with 7 bases fitting TRBD1. With V trimmed by 6 bases and J by 3 bases, 4 bases remained unmatched. This CDR3 spans 13 amino acids. Germline V lookup: CDR1 SNHLY, CDR2 FYNNEI. The CDR3 reads CASRTGFDTEAFF. CDR3 coding DNA: TGTGCCAGCAGGACAGGGTTTGACACTGAAGCTTTCTTT.

The chain has TRBV19 and TRBJ2-1; 7 nucleotides align to TRBD1. The CDR3 covers 14 residues. Losses at the gene ends were 7 bases for V and 8 bases for J; bases not matched to a gene: 11. Germline CDR1 and CDR2: LNHDA and SQIVND (reference sequence). CDR3 nucleotides: TGTGCCAGTACCAGACAGGGATTCTTGGATGAGCAGTTCTTC. Protein product: CASTRQGFLDEQFF.

The genes are TRBV9 and TRBJ2-7, with D possibly being TRBD2 (5 bases). Germline CDR1 reads SGDLS; CDR2 reads YYNGEE. The length of the CDR3 is 14 residues. The germline V and J ends were trimmed by 3 bases and 5 bases, with 15 bases remaining between them. This chain's CDR3 is CASSAQLGKNEQYF. In DNA, the CDR3 is TGTGCCAGCAGCGCCCAACTAGGAAAGAACGAGCAGTACTTC.

The chain links TRBV19 to TRBJ2-1, with D perhaps TRBD2 (6 bases). CDR3 length equals 14 residues. Germline CDR1 reads LNHDA; CDR2 reads SQIVND (reference sequence). V lost 4 bases to trimming and J lost 3 bases, with 10 bases between them. Here the CDR3 DNA reads TGTGCCAGTAGTACCGGGACTGGCTACAATGAGCAGTTCTTC. Translation gives CASSTGTGYNEQFF.

The chain carries TRBV27 and TRBJ1-3; 7 bases map to TRBD1. After removal of 5 bases from V and 3 bases from J, the junction contained 13 bases not matched to a gene. CDR1 and CDR2 (germline): MNHEY, SMNVEV (reference sequence). This CDR3 contains 17 residues. CDR3 coding DNA: TGTGCCAGCAGTGCCACTGGACAGGCTGCACTTGGAAACACCATATATTTT. Protein sequence: CASSATGQAALGNTIYF.

The rearrangement uses TRBV27 and TRBJ1-5; a possible D gene is TRBD1 (5 bases). The CDR3 covers 15 residues. V lost 1 base, J lost 1 base, and 8 bases lay in between. CDR1 and CDR2 from the germline V gene are MNHEY and SMNVEV (reference sequence). DNA for the CDR3: TGTGCCAGCAGTTTATTTTCAGGGAGCAATCAGCCCCAGCATTTT. This gives the protein CASSLFSGSNQPQHF.

The count of this clone is one. The genes are TRBV5-8 and TRBJ2-3; D is undetermined. This CDR3 spans 12 amino acids. The V end lost 2 bases, the J end lost 5 bases, and 6 bases lay between the germline ends. Germline loops: CDR1 SGHTS, CDR2 YDEGEE. The CDR3 DNA is TGTGCCAGCAGCTTAACCCAAGATACGCAGTATTTT. It codes for CASSLTQDTQYF.

The rearrangement uses TRBV27 and TRBJ2-1; D is perhaps TRBD1 (6 bases). Trimming stripped 2 bases from V and 9 bases from J, with 11 bases between. Germline V gene sequence: CDR1 MNHEY, CDR2 SMNVEV (reference sequence). The length of the CDR3 is 13 residues. The CDR3 sequence is CASSLRGNGEQFF. Here the CDR3 DNA reads TGTGCCAGCAGTTTAAGGGGGAATGGTGAGCAGTTCTTC.